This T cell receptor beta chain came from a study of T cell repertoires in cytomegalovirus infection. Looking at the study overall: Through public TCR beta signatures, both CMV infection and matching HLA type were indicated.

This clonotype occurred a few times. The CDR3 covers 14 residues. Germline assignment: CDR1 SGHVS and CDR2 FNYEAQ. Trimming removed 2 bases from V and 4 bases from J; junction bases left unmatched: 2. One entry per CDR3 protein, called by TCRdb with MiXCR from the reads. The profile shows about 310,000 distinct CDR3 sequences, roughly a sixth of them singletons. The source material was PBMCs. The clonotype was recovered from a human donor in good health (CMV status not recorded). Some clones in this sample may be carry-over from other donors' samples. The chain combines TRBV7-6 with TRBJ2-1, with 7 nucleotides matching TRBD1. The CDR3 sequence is CASSLSGQYNEQFF. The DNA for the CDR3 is TGTGCCAGCAGCTTATCGGGACAGTACAATGAGCAGTTCTTC.